A single sample is the source of the 29 T cell receptor beta chains below, sequenced in a study of cytomegalovirus exposure and HLA in healthy donors. 13 Jbeta primers and 60 Vbeta primers were used for the PCR. TCRdb keeps only in-frame clones here, not all; method: immunoSEQ multiplex PCR. The table includes over 75,000 clones, around 80% detected once. Sequenced input: PBMCs. These receptor sequences come from a woman in her sixties in good health and CMV-seronegative.

This clone was detected a few times. The gene calls are TRBV10-3 and TRBJ1-3; a possible D gene is TRBD1 (6 bases). Trimming pared 2 bases from V and 5 bases from J, leaving 7 bases between. The CDR3 runs 13 residues. The germline CDR1 and CDR2 sequences are ENHRY and SYGVKD. The CDR3 loop is CAISEGGRNTIYF. The CDR3 DNA follows: TGTGCCATCAGTGAGGGGGGCCGAAACACCATATATTTT.

This clone turned up a few times. This chain links TRBV4-1 with TRBJ1-1; 10 bases line up with TRBD1. V shed 2 bases, J shed 0 bases, and the junction held 12 bases outside the gene matches. Germline V lookup: CDR1 MGHRA, CDR2 YSYEKL. This CDR3 has 19 residues. DNA of the CDR3: TGCGCCAGCAGCCAACGGACTAGCCAGGGACAGGGGATGAACACTGAAGCTTTCTTT. Its protein product is CASSQRTSQGQGMNTEAFF.

This clone was found once. The chain joins TRBV5-6 to TRBJ2-2; 7 positions match TRBD1. Germline CDR1 is SGHDT and CDR2 is YYEEEE. The CDR3 is made up of 15 amino acids. J lost 4 bases, V lost 4 bases, and 7 bases had no gene match. CDR3 sequence: CASSETGIGTGELFF. For the CDR3, the DNA is TGTGCCAGCAGCGAGACAGGGATCGGCACCGGGGAGCTGTTTTTT.

This chain connects TRBV4-3 to TRBJ2-1; D unresolved. The length of the CDR3 is 16 residues. Germline loops: CDR1 LGHNA, CDR2 YSLEER. The germline V and J ends were trimmed by 0 bases and 8 bases, with 17 bases remaining between them. DNA for the CDR3: TGCGCCAGCAGCCAAGATGAAAGCGCCTATCCCGATGAGCAGTTCTTC. It yields the protein CASSQDESAYPDEQFF.

This clone was detected only once. V gene TRBV2 combines with J gene TRBJ2-7; 9 nucleotides line up with TRBD1. The junction had 6 bases not matched to a gene; V was cut back by 3 bases and J by 3 bases. CDR3 length equals 15 residues. CDR1 is SNHLY and CDR2 is FYNNEI in the germline V gene. DNA for the CDR3: TGTGCCAGCAGTGACCCGGGACAGGGCATCTACGAGCAGTACTTC. This sequence encodes CASSDPGQGIYEQYF.

This clone appeared once. The chain recombines TRBV7-9 with TRBJ1-2; D is unresolved. Germline-derived CDR1 and CDR2 are SEHNR and FQNEAQ (reference sequence). V shed 0 bases and J shed 8 bases, with 10 bases lying between them. The CDR3 spans 13 residues. CDR3 region: CASSLALAGGYTF. The DNA of the CDR3 is TGTGCCAGCAGCTTAGCGCTAGCGGGCGGCTACACCTTC.

The CDR3 protein is CASSAGGNNSPLHF. Here the CDR3 DNA reads TGTGCCAGCAGCGCAGGGGGAAATAATTCACCCCTCCACTTT. The J gene is TRBJ1-6, the V gene TRBV6-1, with TRBD1 matching over 7 bases. The germline CDR1 and CDR2 sequences are MNHNS and SASEGT. This CDR3 is built from 14 residues. V was clipped by 6 bases and J by 5 bases; unmatched bases: 4.

The chain couples TRBV4-1 to TRBJ1-2; 11 bases agree with TRBD1. J gave up 8 bases and V 3 bases, and 5 bases lay outside the gene matches. The CDR3 length is 14 residues. The germline CDR1 and CDR2 sequences are MGHRA and YSYEKL. The CDR3 DNA follows: TGCGCCAGCAGCCAGGAAGGGACAGGGGGAGGCTACACCTTC. Protein: CASSQEGTGGGYTF.

The table lists this clone with a few counts. The chain carries TRBV2 and TRBJ1-4; D uncertain. Germline CDR1 is SNHLY and CDR2 is FYNNEI. Trimming removed 3 bases at V and 7 bases at J, with 12 bases between. The CDR3 runs to 14 residues. CDR3 sequence (DNA): TGTGCCAGCAGTGAGTTGGCGGAAGGTGAAAAACTGTTTTTT. It yields the protein CASSELAEGEKLFF.

V is TRBV19 and J is TRBJ1-4; D gene uncertain. V was clipped by 4 bases and J by 2 bases, with 5 bases between them. Germline loops: CDR1 LNHDA, CDR2 SQIVND (reference sequence). This CDR3 has 13 residues. CDR3 sequence reads: CASSTGTNEKLFF. Here the CDR3 DNA reads TGTGCCAGTAGTACGGGGACTAATGAAAAACTGTTTTTT.

The genes are TRBV4-3 and TRBJ1-2; TRBD1 agrees at 11 bases. Per germline, CDR1 LGHNA and CDR2 YSLEER. CDR3 length: 18 residues. The V gene end was trimmed by 0 bases and the J gene end by 4 bases; junction bases not matched to a gene: 10. The CDR3 is CASSQDARGTGGVYGYTF. DNA for the CDR3: TGCGCCAGCAGCCAAGATGCTCGGGGGACAGGGGGAGTCTATGGCTACACCTTC.

The chain employs TRBV30 and TRBJ2-7; possible D gene TRBD2, 5 bases. V lost 0 bases and J 2 bases, leaving 11 bases between the germline ends. Germline CDR1 is GTSNPN and CDR2 is SVGIG (reference sequence). The CDR3 is made up of 14 amino acids. The CDR3 is CAWSVKLVPYEQYF. As DNA, the CDR3 is TGTGCCTGGAGTGTTAAACTAGTTCCCTACGAGCAGTACTTC.

The sample holds one count of this clone. V usage is TRBV5-1 and J usage is TRBJ2-2, with 14 nucleotides matching TRBD2. V was pared by 3 bases and J by 4 bases, with 11 bases of the junction left unmatched. CDR1 and CDR2 from the germline V gene are SGHRS and YFSETQ. The CDR3 runs 19 residues. CDR3 loop: CASSSRLAGGPQGTGELFF. CDR3 DNA sequence: TGCGCCAGCAGCTCTCGACTAGCGGGGGGGCCCCAGGGCACCGGGGAGCTGTTTTTT. The variable domain in full, completed from reference TRBV5-1 and TRBJ2-2, reads KAGVTQTPRYLIKTRGQQVTLSCSPISGHRSVSWYQQTPGQGLQFLFEYFSETQRNKGNFPGRFSGRQFSNSRSEMNVSTLELGDSALYLCASSSRLAGGPQGTGELFFGEGSRLTVL.

V is TRBV25-1 and J is TRBJ2-1, with a weak D call TRBD2 (5 bases). Germline loops: CDR1 MGHDK, CDR2 SYGVNS. V was cut by 8 bases and J by 0 bases, with 14 bases left in between. The CDR3 is made up of 15 amino acids. CDR3 sequence reads: CASSKGTSSYNEQFF. CDR3 in DNA: TGTGCCAGCTCAAAGGGCACTAGCTCCTACAATGAGCAGTTCTTC.

CDR3 residues: CASSPKDIQNLNQPQHF. DNA of the CDR3: TGCGCCAGCAGTCCAAAGGACATTCAGAATCTAAATCAGCCCCAGCATTTT. This chain joins TRBV23-1 and TRBJ1-5, with D possibly TRBD1 on 5 matching bases. TRBV23-1 is given ORF status, its function remaining uncertain. The CDR3 has 17 amino acids. V shed 4 bases and J shed 4 bases, with 20 bases lying between them.

The CDR3 sequence is CASSLGAGVGQETQYF. As DNA, the CDR3 is TGTGCCAGCAGCTTGGGGGCAGGGGTCGGGCAAGAGACCCAGTACTTC. The V gene is TRBV5-4, the J gene TRBJ2-5, with a weak D call TRBD1 (6 bases). The CDR3 runs 16 residues. V was clipped by 0 bases and J by 2 bases, with 14 bases between them. CDR1 is SGHNT and CDR2 is YYREEE in the germline V gene (reference sequence). The full variable domain, completed using reference TRBV5-4 and TRBJ2-5, is ETGVTQSPTHLIKTRGQQVTLRCSSQSGHNTVSWYQQALGQGPQFIFQYYREEENGRGNFPPRFSGLQFPNYSSELNVNALELDDSALYLCASSLGAGVGQETQYFGPGTRLLVL.

CDR3 DNA: TGTGCCAGCTCACTACTAGGCCAAGAGACCCAGTACTTC. It is translated as CASSLLGQETQYF. The chain employs TRBV18 and TRBJ2-5, with a possible D match to TRBD2 (5 bases). The germline gives CDR1 KGHSH, CDR2 LQKENI. V was cut by 4 bases and J by 1 base, with 7 bases left in between. The CDR3 is made up of 13 amino acids.

V usage is TRBV27 and J usage is TRBJ1-1, with D unclear. The V gene's germline CDR1 is MNHEY and CDR2 SMNVEV (reference sequence). This CDR3 contains 15 residues. V shed 2 bases and J shed 0 bases, with 10 bases lying between them. The CDR3 loop reads CASSLRGTMNTEAFF. CDR3 coding DNA: TGTGCCAGCAGTTTACGCGGCACGATGAACACTGAAGCTTTCTTT.

This clone has more than one count but fewer than ten. The chain links TRBV6-5 to TRBJ1-1; D call uncertain. Germline values: CDR1 MNHEY, CDR2 SVGAGI. The CDR3 contains 14 residues. Trimming took 5 bases from V and 3 from J, leaving 13 bases between them. CDR3 residues: CASSRVVGYTEAFF. CDR3 nucleotide sequence: TGTGCCAGCAGTAGAGTAGTCGGGTACACTGAAGCTTTCTTT.

This clone was observed a few times. This chain connects TRBV27 to TRBJ2-1; no reliable D call. The germline V and J ends were trimmed by 4 bases and 8 bases, with 9 bases remaining between them. The CDR3 contains 12 residues. Germline CDR1 reads MNHEY; CDR2 reads SMNVEV (reference sequence). CDR3: CASSSRLDEQFF. The CDR3, as DNA: TGTGCCAGCAGTTCACGACTTGATGAGCAGTTCTTC.

This sequence joins TRBV19 and TRBJ2-7; D gene uncertain. This CDR3 comprises 14 residues. V was pared by 5 bases and J by 6 bases, with 17 bases between. Germline V gene lookup returns CDR1 LNHDA and CDR2 SQIVND (reference sequence). CDR3 protein: CASSFSPGPSEQYF. CDR3 nucleotide sequence: TGTGCCAGTAGTTTTTCTCCAGGTCCCAGCGAGCAGTACTTC. Based on the CDR3 plus reference TRBV19 and TRBJ2-7, the full variable domain is DGGITQSPKYLFRKEGQNVTLSCEQNLNHDAMYWYRQDPGQGLRLIYYSQIVNDFQKGDIAEGYSVSREKKESFPLTVTSAQKNPTAFYLCASSFSPGPSEQYFGPGTRLTVT.

The V gene is TRBV30, the J gene TRBJ2-7, with 9 bases lining up with TRBD2. The V segment lost 5 bases and the J segment 6 bases; nucleotides outside the gene matches: 11. Germline CDR1 reads GTSNPN; CDR2 reads SVGIG (reference sequence). The CDR3 sequence is 14 residues long. The CDR3 bases are TGTGCCTGGGGTCAGGGGCGGGAGGGTGGCGAGCAGTACTTC. Translation: CAWGQGREGGEQYF.

The V and J genes are TRBV28 and TRBJ2-2, with TRBD2 matching over 8 bases. This CDR3 spans 16 amino acids. Losses at the gene ends were 5 bases for V and 5 bases for J; bases not matched to a gene: 10. Germline lookup yields CDR1 MDHEN and CDR2 SYDVKM. The CDR3 is CASSPRAGVGTGELFF. DNA for the CDR3: TGTGCCAGCAGTCCCCGAGCGGGAGTTGGAACCGGGGAGCTGTTTTTT.

V usage is TRBV28 and J usage is TRBJ1-2, with D perhaps matching TRBD1 (5 bases). Trimming cost V 6 bases and J 4 bases, with 9 bases left between them. CDR1 and CDR2 from the germline V gene are MDHEN and SYDVKM. CDR3 length: 12 amino acids. The CDR3 loop reads CASRDRIYGYTF. CDR3 coding DNA: TGTGCCAGCAGAGACAGAATCTATGGCTACACCTTC.

This clone occurred once. This chain connects TRBV18 to TRBJ2-7; a weak D match, TRBD2 (6 bases). Germline values: CDR1 KGHSH, CDR2 LQKENI. The germline V and J ends were trimmed by 3 bases and 6 bases, with 18 bases remaining between them. This CDR3 comprises 15 residues. In DNA form, the CDR3 reads TGTGCCAGCTCACCCCCGATCGGGGGAACGAGCGAGCAGTACTTC. This encodes CASSPPIGGTSEQYF.

The V and J genes are TRBV6-5 and TRBJ1-2; possible D gene TRBD1, 5 bases. This CDR3 has 15 residues. Trimming took 7 bases from V and 1 from J, leaving 16 bases between them. Germline lookup yields CDR1 MNHEY and CDR2 SVGAGI. The CDR3 sequence is CASTPIKQVNYGYTF. The CDR3 coding sequence is TGTGCCAGCACGCCCATAAAACAGGTTAACTATGGCTACACCTTC.

The chain combines TRBV5-6 with TRBJ1-5; TRBD1 might be the D (5 bases). The CDR3 extends over 13 amino acids. Trimming took off 6 bases at V and 4 bases at J, with 11 bases between the two ends. CDR1 SGHDT and CDR2 YYEEEE come from the germline V gene. DNA of the CDR3: TGTGCCAGCACCCAGGGAGGGAATCAGCCCCAGCATTTT. Protein product: CASTQGGNQPQHF.

The chain has TRBV2 and TRBJ2-4; 9 bases map to TRBD1. This CDR3 spans 17 amino acids. Germline V gives CDR1 SNHLY, CDR2 FYNNEI. V gave up 2 bases and J gave up 5 bases; unmatched junction bases: 10. CDR3 nucleotide sequence: TGTGCCAGCAGTGAACCGGGACAGGGATTCGGGGAAAACATTCAGTACTTC. As protein: CASSEPGQGFGENIQYF.

This clone was picked up one time. The chain joins TRBV5-6 to TRBJ2-3, with D unclear. Germline-derived CDR1 and CDR2 are SGHDT and YYEEEE. Trimming cost V 1 base and J 4 bases, with 4 bases left between them. The CDR3 sequence is 12 residues long. CDR3 coding DNA: TGTGCCAGCAGCTTGAGCGCAGATACGCAGTATTTT. This codes for CASSLSADTQYF.